These 27 T cell receptor beta chains share one sample of origin, sequenced in a study of OX40 agonist ivuxolimab in advanced cancers. Sequencing used immunoSEQ multiplex PCR; TCRdb keeps in-frame clones, though not all of them. This table has under 95,000 clones, roughly 87% appearing once. Sequences were derived from CD4+ or CD8+ T cells sorted from blood, sampled in a trial of the OX40 agonist ivuxolimab. The receptors were gathered from an adult with an advanced solid tumor such as melanoma, head and neck, liver or kidney cancer.

This chain links TRBV28 with TRBJ2-7; 11 nucleotides agree with TRBD1. This CDR3 region has 13 residues. Germline trimming cut 7 bases from V and 5 bases from J; bases unmatched to any gene: 4. In germline, CDR1 is MDHEN, CDR2 SYDVKM. CDR3 protein: CASTRTGGNEQYF. The CDR3, as DNA: TGTGCCAGCACTAGGACAGGGGGCAACGAGCAGTACTTC.

This sequence joins TRBV19 and TRBJ1-2; D gene ambiguous. The CDR3 is 12 amino acids. Germline CDR1 and CDR2: LNHDA and SQIVND (reference sequence). The CDR3 sequence: CASALANYGYTF. CDR3 DNA sequence: TGTGCTTCGGCCCTCGCTAACTATGGCTACACCTTC.

The chain combines TRBV28 with TRBJ1-2; D unresolved. Trimming removed 8 bases at V and 0 bases at J, with 19 bases between. Germline V lookup: CDR1 MDHEN, CDR2 SYDVKM. CDR3 length: 16 amino acids. The CDR3 sequence: CASLSSHGGSNYGYTF. The CDR3 bases are TGTGCCAGCTTGTCGTCCCATGGAGGATCTAACTATGGCTACACCTTC.

The chain is built from TRBV11-3 and TRBJ2-1, with 12 bases that match TRBD2. The CDR3 is made up of 17 amino acids. The germline CDR1 and CDR2 sequences are SGHNT and YENEEA. Trimming at V came to 1 base and at J to 7 bases, leaving 8 bases not matched to a gene. The CDR3 is CASSLGASGGAENEQFF. Written as DNA, the CDR3 is TGTGCCAGCAGCTTAGGGGCTAGCGGGGGGGCTGAGAATGAGCAGTTCTTC.

The rearrangement links TRBV11-2 to TRBJ1-2; the D gene is possibly TRBD1 (6 bases). The germline CDR1 and CDR2 sequences are SGHAT and FQNNGV. The CDR3 is made up of 14 amino acids. Trimming cost V 5 bases and J 6 bases, with 16 bases left between them. The CDR3 nucleotides read TGTGCCAGCAGCCAAACGGGGGGGCGGGATGGCTACACCTTC. It encodes CASSQTGGRDGYTF.

The chain combines TRBV30 with TRBJ1-3; D uncertain. Per the germline V gene, CDR1 is GTSNPN and CDR2 is SVGIG (reference sequence). The CDR3 runs to 14 residues. The V and J ends lost 7 bases and 0 bases respectively, with 13 bases between them. CDR3 DNA sequence: TGTGCCTCCCGGGAGACGATCTCTGGAAACACCATATATTTT. Residues: CASRETISGNTIYF.

The V and J genes are TRBV18 and TRBJ1-1; 7 bases fit TRBD1. Germline V gene lookup returns CDR1 KGHSH and CDR2 LQKENI. The length of the CDR3 is 14 residues. V was pared by 3 bases and J by 1 base, with 2 bases of the junction left unmatched. CDR3 residues: CASSPRTGNTEAFF. Here the CDR3 DNA reads TGTGCCAGCTCACCGCGGACAGGGAACACTGAAGCTTTCTTT.

The V call is TRBV10-3, the J call TRBJ1-5; tentatively, D is TRBD1 (5 bases). This CDR3 has 14 amino acids. Germline assignment: CDR1 ENHRY and CDR2 SYGVKD. With 7 bases removed from V and 4 bases from J, the gap between germline ends came to 14 bases. CDR3 in amino acids: CAINDQGRNQPQHF. In nucleotides, the CDR3 is TGTGCCATCAACGACCAGGGAAGGAATCAGCCCCAGCATTTT.

This chain joins TRBV19 and TRBJ1-1; D unclear. From germline, CDR1 is LNHDA and CDR2 SQIVND (reference sequence). Deletions cut 6 bases from V and 0 bases from J, with 14 bases between. This CDR3 has 15 residues. The CDR3 sequence is CASRSTENLNTEAFF. DNA of the CDR3: TGTGCCAGTAGATCGACGGAGAACCTGAACACTGAAGCTTTCTTT.

This sequence joins TRBV5-1 and TRBJ2-7; 9 bases align to TRBD1. Germline-derived CDR1 and CDR2 are SGHRS and YFSETQ. The CDR3 sequence is 14 residues long. With 3 bases clipped from V and 7 bases from J, the junction kept 8 bases outside the gene matches. The CDR3 nucleotides are TGCGCCAGCAGCTCCGCCGGGACAGGGCAAGAGCAGTACTTC. Amino acids: CASSSAGTGQEQYF.

This clone was picked up a small number of times. This chain joins TRBV10-2 and TRBJ1-2; D ambiguous. Germline V lookup: CDR1 WSHSY, CDR2 SAAADI. The V end lost 6 bases, the J end lost 2 bases, and 7 bases lay between the germline ends. This CDR3 has 12 residues. This chain's CDR3 is CASRAENYGYTF. The CDR3 region has the DNA TGCGCCAGCAGGGCAGAAAACTATGGCTACACCTTC.

This clone appeared a few times. This chain uses TRBV18 with TRBJ2-3, with a possible D match to TRBD1 (6 bases). CDR1 is KGHSH, CDR2 LQKENI, per germline. This CDR3 comprises 14 residues. V was trimmed by 8 bases and J by 3 bases, leaving 15 bases between them. CDR3 bases: TGTGCCAGCGCCCGGTCAGGGGCGACAGATACGCAGTATTTT. The encoded protein is CASARSGATDTQYF.

The V call is TRBV30, the J call TRBJ2-3; D unresolved. This CDR3 comprises 12 residues. Trimming removed 6 bases from V and 0 bases from J, with 7 bases in between. The germline V gene has CDR1 GTSNPN and CDR2 SVGIG (reference sequence). CDR3 nucleotide sequence: TGTGCCTGCGGGTTTAGCACAGATACGCAGTATTTT. It yields the protein CACGFSTDTQYF.

As for this clone: The junction and the germline gene differ at one end; a read error may be behind it. Other DNA sequences in this sample translate to the same CDR3. This sequence joins TRBV27 and TRBJ2-2, with 7 bases aligning to TRBD2. Germline CDR1 is MNHEY and CDR2 is SMNVEV (reference sequence). This CDR3 has 15 residues. The CDR3 loop reads CASSRASGYTGELFF. The CDR3 DNA reads TGCGCCAGCTCTAGGGCTAGCGGTTACACCGGGGAGCTGTTTTTT.

V is TRBV2 and J is TRBJ1-2; D call uncertain. Germline V gene lookup returns CDR1 SNHLY and CDR2 FYNNEI. Trimming stripped 6 bases from V and 4 bases from J, with 9 bases between. The CDR3 is 12 amino acids. The CDR3 spells CASSREVYGYTF. CDR3 bases: TGTGCCAGCAGCCGGGAGGTCTATGGCTACACCTTC.

V gene TRBV6-5 combines with J gene TRBJ1-1; TRBD1 matches 7 bases. Germline V gives CDR1 MNHEY, CDR2 SVGAGI. This CDR3 has 15 amino acids. V lost 5 bases and J lost 5; bases outside the gene matches: 11. Here the CDR3 reads CASSPNRGGRTEAFF. CDR3 DNA sequence: TGTGCCAGCAGTCCCAACAGGGGAGGTAGGACTGAAGCTTTCTTT.

The rearrangement uses TRBV5-5 and TRBJ2-2; 7 bases agree with TRBD2. With 0 bases clipped from V and 2 bases from J, the junction kept 4 bases outside the gene matches. The CDR3 spans 16 residues. The germline CDR1 and CDR2 sequences are SGHKS and YYEKEE (reference sequence). The CDR3 DNA reads TGTGCCAGCAGCTTGGTCGGGGGGAGTAACACCGGGGAGCTGTTTTTT. Translating gives CASSLVGGSNTGELFF.

This clone appeared a single time. The gene calls are TRBV6-1 and TRBJ2-1; 7 bases map to TRBD1. Trimming removed 5 bases from V and 7 bases from J; junction bases left unmatched: 8. Germline lookup yields CDR1 MNHNS and CDR2 SASEGT. The CDR3 covers 14 residues. The CDR3 DNA follows: TGTGCCAGCAGTAACCGGGACAGAGCTAATGAGCAGTTCTTC. Its protein product is CASSNRDRANEQFF.

The chain recombines TRBV5-1 with TRBJ1-1; 11 bases are shared with TRBD1. This CDR3 comprises 18 residues. The junction had 11 bases not matched to a gene; V was cut back by 3 bases and J by 1 base. CDR1 is SGHRS, CDR2 YFSETQ, per germline. CDR3 in amino acids: CASSSSLRTGGRNTEAFF. The CDR3 DNA sequence: TGCGCCAGCAGCTCGAGCCTAAGGACAGGGGGCCGGAACACTGAAGCTTTCTTT.

The rearrangement joins TRBV9 to TRBJ1-4, with a weak D call TRBD1 (6 bases). Trimming pared 3 bases from V and 8 bases from J, leaving 20 bases between. The CDR3 contains 16 residues. The germline CDR1 and CDR2 sequences are SGDLS and YYNGEE. CDR3 nucleotides: TGTGCCAGCAGCGCCAACTCAGGGGCCCCCAACGAAAAACTGTTTTTT. It codes for CASSANSGAPNEKLFF.

This clone was picked up a small number of times. The gene calls are TRBV5-1 and TRBJ2-5; no definite D call. This CDR3 spans 13 amino acids. Germline CDR1 SGHRS, CDR2 YFSETQ. V gave up 0 bases and J gave up 5 bases, with 8 bases separating them. The CDR3 loop reads CASSLGQRETQYF. The CDR3 DNA reads TGCGCCAGCAGCTTGGGGCAGAGGGAGACCCAGTACTTC.

The chain employs TRBV7-8 and TRBJ2-2, with D possibly being TRBD1 or TRBD2 (5 bases each). The CDR3 length is 15 residues. V was cut by 1 base and J by 4 bases, with 10 bases left in between. Germline-derived CDR1 and CDR2 are SGHVS and FQNEAQ. The CDR3 region is CASSLGGSLTGELFF. The CDR3 DNA reads TGTGCCAGCAGCTTAGGGGGGTCCCTCACCGGGGAGCTGTTTTTT. Looking up the rest from reference TRBV7-8 and TRBJ2-2 gives the full variable domain: GAGVSQSPRYKVAKRGQDVALRCDPISGHVSLFWYQQALGQGPEFLTYFQNEAQLDKSGLPSDRFFAERPEGSVSTLKIQRTQQEDSAVYLCASSLGGSLTGELFFGEGSRLTVL.

This chain uses TRBV11-3 with TRBJ1-1; 9 bases agree with TRBD1. J was trimmed by 6 bases and V by 6 bases; bases with no gene match: 14. The germline V gene has CDR1 SGHNT and CDR2 YENEEA. The CDR3 consists of 16 residues. DNA for the CDR3: TGTGCCAGCAGTCGAGGACAGGGGCGATATGATCCTGAAGCTTTCTTT. Amino acid sequence: CASSRGQGRYDPEAFF.

This chain uses TRBV9 with TRBJ2-1; D is unresolved. This CDR3 contains 15 residues. The V gene lost 5 bases and the J gene lost 0 bases, with 12 bases spanning the gap. CDR1 is SGDLS and CDR2 is YYNGEE in the germline V gene. This chain's CDR3 is CASSIRSSSYNEQFF. CDR3 coding DNA: TGTGCCAGCAGTATTAGATCGAGCTCCTACAATGAGCAGTTCTTC.

V is TRBV6-5 and J is TRBJ1-3; D is unclear. The V and J ends lost 7 bases and 0 bases respectively, with 10 bases between them. This CDR3 is 14 amino acids long. CDR1 MNHEY and CDR2 SVGAGI come from the germline V gene. In DNA form, the CDR3 reads TGTGCCAGCATACCTAGATTCTCTGGAAACACCATATATTTT. It translates to CASIPRFSGNTIYF.

The V and J genes are TRBV5-5 and TRBJ1-1; TRBD1 matches 7 bases. The CDR3 runs to 16 residues. CDR1 is SGHKS and CDR2 is YYEKEE in the germline V gene (reference sequence). J was trimmed by 0 bases and V by 4 bases; bases with no gene match: 9. The CDR3, as DNA: TGTGCCAGCAGCCCCGGGACAGAGCTCATGAACACTGAAGCTTTCTTT. Amino acid sequence: CASSPGTELMNTEAFF.

The chain joins TRBV27 to TRBJ1-4; 8 nucleotides match TRBD1. The CDR3 covers 15 residues. Germline V lookup: CDR1 MNHEY, CDR2 SMNVEV (reference sequence). V trimming: 4 bases; J trimming: 7 bases; junction bases outside the gene matches: 8. Written as DNA, the CDR3 is TGTGCCAGCAGTTCGGGACAGGCGGCCAGTGAAAAACTGTTTTTT. Residues: CASSSGQAASEKLFF.